The rows below give T cell receptor beta chains drawn from one sample of a study of control samples from healthy donors and cancer patients. Profiled with immunoSEQ multiplex PCR; TCRdb holds only in-frame clones, not every one. This table has approximately 130,000 clones, roughly 90% appearing once. What was sequenced was blood. These receptors all come from a man in his fifties or sixties in good health. Both conserved end residues are part of each CDR3. D genes are given only for firm matches. Rows give clone size only sometimes, using once, few, many, or a class for an expanded clone.

j_gene,d_gene,v_gene,abundance,CDR3nt,CDR3aa
TRBJ2-3,NA,TRBV5-4,NA,TGTGCCAGCAGCTTCCGGACCCAGAGCACAGATACGCAGTATTTT,CASSFRTQSTDTQYF
TRBJ2-5,TRBD2,TRBV5-1,NA,TGCGCCAGCAGCTTGGCCGCGGGGGGCGAAGAGACCCAGTACTTC,CASSLAAGGEETQYF
TRBJ2-7,TRBD1,TRBV5-4,NA,TGTGCCAGCAGCTTGGGAGGGAACGACAGGGAAAGCGAGCAGTACTTC,CASSLGGNDRESEQYF
TRBJ1-2,TRBD1,TRBV9,NA,TGTGCCAGCAGCCCTACGGACAGGGTCGGCTACACCTTC,CASSPTDRVGYTF
TRBJ2-5,TRBD1,TRBV24-1,NA,TGTGCCACCAGTGAAGGGGGACAGGGGGCTTTAGAGACCCAGTACTTC,CATSEGGQGALETQYF
TRBJ1-2,TRBD1,TRBV14,NA,TGTGCCAGCAGTCTCCGGGACAGGGATGGCTACACCTTC,CASSLRDRDGYTF
TRBJ2-7,NA,TRBV5-1,NA,TGCGCCAGCAGCCAGGACCCACCAAACTCCTACGAGCAGTACTTC,CASSQDPPNSYEQYF
TRBJ1-1,NA,TRBV29-1,NA,TGCAGCGTTGGAGGGACGGGCACTGAAGCTTTCTTT,CSVGGTGTEAFF
TRBJ1-6,TRBD1,TRBV2,NA,TGTGCCAGCAGTGAAGAAGTGGGACAGGGATTTTCACCCCTCCACTTT,CASSEEVGQGFSPLHF
TRBJ1-4,NA,TRBV4-1,NA,TGCGCCAGCAGCCAAGATCAGGGGCAGGGTTTCAATGAAAAACTGTTTTTT,CASSQDQGQGFNEKLFF
TRBJ1-2,NA,TRBV7-2,NA,TGTGCCAGCAGCTTAGGGGGGCAGGCTGTCTATGGCTACACCTTC,CASSLGGQAVYGYTF
TRBJ1-2,TRBD1,TRBV13,NA,TGTGCCAGCAGCTTAAGAGGGACAGGGTTTCAAATTAACTATGGCTACACCTTC,CASSLRGTGFQINYGYTF
TRBJ1-3,NA,TRBV27,NA,TGTGCCAGCAGTTCACCGGGAACTGGAAACACCATATATTTT,CASSSPGTGNTIYF
TRBJ1-1,NA,TRBV2,once,TGTGCCAGCAGTGAAAGTGGGGGAAACACTGAAGCTTTCTTT,CASSESGGNTEAFF
TRBJ2-5,NA,TRBV19,NA,TGTGCCAGTAGTTTTATGGGGGGCGCGTTGGAGACCCAGTACTTC,CASSFMGGALETQYF
TRBJ1-1,NA,TRBV6-5,NA,TGTGCCAGCAGGGGGGGGCCCACTGAAGCTTTCTTT,CASRGGPTEAFF
TRBJ2-5,NA,TRBV3-1/TRBV3-2,NA,TGTGCCAGCAGCCAAGACTCGGGCCCCAGGACCCAGTACTTC,CASSQDSGPRTQYF
TRBJ1-2,TRBD1,TRBV10-3,NA,TGTGCCATCAGTGCCCCGACAGGGATCGATTATGGCTACACCTTC,CAISAPTGIDYGYTF
TRBJ1-1,TRBD1,TRBV25-1,NA,TGTGCCAGCATGGGGGACAGGGGTTGGACTGAAGCTTTCTTT,CASMGDRGWTEAFF
TRBJ2-6,TRBD1,TRBV11-2,once,TGTGCCAGCAGACACGACAGGGGGGCTGGGGCCAACGTCCTGACTTTC,CASRHDRGAGANVLTF
TRBJ1-4,NA,TRBV7-9,NA,TGTGCCAGCAGCGCAAGCGTCAGGGACCCTAATGAAAAACTGTTTTTT,CASSASVRDPNEKLFF
TRBJ2-5,NA,TRBV9,NA,TGTGCCAGCAGCCCAGAGGGGGGCTGGGAGACCCAGTACTTC,CASSPEGGWETQYF
TRBJ2-7,NA,TRBV10-1,NA,TGCGCCAGCAGTGAGGATTACTACGAGCAGTACTTC,CASSEDYYEQYF
TRBJ2-7,TRBD1,TRBV13,NA,TGTGCCAGCAGCGGCCGACAGGGGGCGCCCCTCGAGCAGTACTTC,CASSGRQGAPLEQYF
TRBJ1-5,NA,TRBV9,few,TGTGCCAGCAGCCCAGAGGGTGAAGTCAATCAGCCCCAGCATTTT,CASSPEGEVNQPQHF
TRBJ1-2,TRBD1,TRBV25-1,NA,TGTGCCAGCAGTGGCCGGGACAGGGGATTTGGCTACACCTTC,CASSGRDRGFGYTF
TRBJ2-1,NA,TRBV2,NA,TGTGCCAGCAGTGAGGAGGAGAGACAGGCCGCGTACTACAATGAGCAGTTCTTC,CASSEEERQAAYYNEQFF
TRBJ2-1,NA,TRBV6-6,NA,TGTGCCAGCAGTTACGGCGATGAGCAGTTCTTC,CASSYGDEQFF
TRBJ2-5,TRBD1,TRBV5-1,NA,TGCGCCAGCAGCCGACAGGGTCTGGAAGAGACCCAGTACTTC,CASSRQGLEETQYF
TRBJ2-1,TRBD2,TRBV12-5,NA,TGTGCTAGTGGTTTGCTGCTAGCGGGGGGCCAGAGCTCCTACAATGAGCAGTTCTTC,CASGLLLAGGQSSYNEQFF
TRBJ1-5,NA,TRBV6-5,few,TGTGCCAGCACAGGGAGCGGGCAGCCCCAGCATTTT,CASTGSGQPQHF
TRBJ1-1,TRBD1,TRBV10-2,once,TGCGCCAGCAGTGAGTTGGGGAGGGGGCCTGAAGCTTTCTTT,CASSELGRGPEAFF
TRBJ2-3,TRBD1,TRBV4-2,NA,TGTGCCAGCAGCCCCTACCAGGGGGCCGATACGCAGTATTTT,CASSPYQGADTQYF
TRBJ1-2,NA,TRBV15,NA,TGTGCCACCAGCAGAGGGGGAGGATCGGGGGGCTACACCTTC,CATSRGGGSGGYTF
TRBJ1-1,NA,TRBV2,NA,TGTGCCAGCACATTTGTCGTCACTGAAGCTTTCTTT,CASTFVVTEAFF
TRBJ1-3,NA,TRBV9,NA,TGTGCCAGCAGCCCCCTCGAGGGTAACTCTGGAAACACCATATATTTT,CASSPLEGNSGNTIYF
TRBJ1-1,NA,TRBV9,NA,TGTGCCAGCAGCGTAGGATCGGGAGGCACTGAAGCTTTCTTT,CASSVGSGGTEAFF
TRBJ1-2,TRBD1,TRBV9,NA,TGTGCCAGCAGCCCTATGACAGGGGAGGAAATTGGCTACACCTTC,CASSPMTGEEIGYTF